The source of this TCR beta chain is a study of TIL therapy for anti-PD-1-resistant metastatic lung cancer. This CDR3 region has 16 residues. Trimming removed 4 bases from V and 7 bases from J; junction bases left unmatched: 8. Germline V CDR1 and CDR2: SGHRS, YFSETQ. The immunoSEQ assay was v3. Libraries were sequenced to 1.5 million to 2.5 million read pairs (survey) or roughly 5-6.5 million (deep). Data came from immunoSEQ multiplex PCR; TCRdb stores just in-frame clones and leaves some out. The repertoire holds just over 20,000 clones, around 79% seen once, with 6% to 8.5% in the top ten. Time point noted: pre-treatment sample, taken before nivolumab and TIL therapy.

This chain connects TRBV5-1 to TRBJ2-1; the match to TRBD2 covers 13 bases. The sample consisted of blood, taken at baseline. This TCR derives from a person aged 25 to 85 with non-small cell lung cancer. The chain's CDR3 is CASSLERLAGGNEQFF. In nucleotides, the CDR3 is TGCGCCAGCAGCCTAGAACGACTAGCGGGGGGAAATGAGCAGTTCTTC.